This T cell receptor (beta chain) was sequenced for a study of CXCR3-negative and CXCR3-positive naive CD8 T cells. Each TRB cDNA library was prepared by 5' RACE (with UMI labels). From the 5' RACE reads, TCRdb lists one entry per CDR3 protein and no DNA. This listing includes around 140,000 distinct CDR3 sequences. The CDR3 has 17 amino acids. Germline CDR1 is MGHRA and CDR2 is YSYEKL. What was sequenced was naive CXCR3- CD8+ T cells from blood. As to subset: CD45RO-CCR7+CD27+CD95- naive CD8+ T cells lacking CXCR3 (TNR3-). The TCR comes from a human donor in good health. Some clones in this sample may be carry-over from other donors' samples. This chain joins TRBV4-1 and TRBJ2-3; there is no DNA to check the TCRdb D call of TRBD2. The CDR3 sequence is CASSQAQTSGFTDTQYF.